The 20 T cell receptor beta chains below were found in one sample sequenced in a study of T cells in localized non-small cell lung cancer. Sequencing was performed with immunoSEQ multiplex PCR; in TCRdb, only in-frame clones are kept and a portion is missing. The sample has tens of thousands of clones; around 90% are singletons. The material was peripheral blood, obtained before any cancer treatment. All receptors derive from a man aged 35 to 70 with stage I squamous cell lung carcinoma.

The genes are TRBV5-4 and TRBJ1-1; 10 positions match TRBD1. The CDR3 runs to 15 residues. CDR1 and CDR2 (germline): SGHNT, YYREEE (reference sequence). With V trimmed by 4 bases and J by 0 bases, 3 bases remained unmatched. This CDR3 is CASSKGQGMNTEAFF. In DNA form, the CDR3 reads TGTGCCAGCAGCAAGGGACAGGGGATGAACACTGAAGCTTTCTTT.

The chain is built from TRBV9 and TRBJ1-2; weak D call: TRBD1 (5 bases). The CDR3 consists of 15 residues. Germline CDR1 is SGDLS and CDR2 is YYNGEE. The V end was cut by 4 bases, the J end by 4 bases, with 17 bases between. The chain's CDR3 is CASSPQEWGSYGYTF. CDR3 DNA sequence: TGTGCCAGCAGCCCCCAAGAGTGGGGGTCCTATGGCTACACCTTC.

The genes are TRBV5-7 and TRBJ2-7; no reliable D call. TRBV5-7 counts as an open reading frame of uncertain function. The CDR3 is 13 residues long. V shed 2 bases and J shed 3 bases, with 9 bases lying between them. For the CDR3, the DNA is TGTGCCAGCAGCTTTGGGCCTCGCTACGAGCAGTACTTC. This translates into CASSFGPRYEQYF.

Only a few counts were recorded for this clone. The CDR3 region has the DNA TGCGCCAGCAGCTTGGAACATTTCGTACAATACTACGAGCAGTACTTC. It yields the protein CASSLEHFVQYYEQYF. This chain joins TRBV5-1 and TRBJ2-7; D remains ambiguous. Germline V gene sequence: CDR1 SGHRS, CDR2 YFSETQ. The CDR3 has 16 residues. V lost 0 bases, J lost 3 bases, and 16 bases lay in between.

CDR3 in DNA: TGTGCCAGCAGTGAAGCAATAGGGCAGGGTCGGGGCTACACCTTC. Its protein product is CASSEAIGQGRGYTF. The chain uses TRBV6-1 and TRBJ1-2; tentative D call: TRBD1 (5 bases). The CDR3 covers 15 residues. CDR1 and CDR2 (germline): MNHNS, SASEGT. V lost 0 bases and J 8 bases, leaving 16 bases between the germline ends.

This clone was seen just once. The gene calls are TRBV2 and TRBJ2-3; 7 bases map to TRBD1. Germline CDR1 SNHLY, CDR2 FYNNEI. CDR3 length equals 13 residues. Germline trimming cut 6 bases from V and 1 base from J; bases unmatched to any gene: 1. Here the CDR3 reads CASSGTGTDTQYF. The DNA for the CDR3 is TGTGCCAGCAGCGGGACAGGCACAGATACGCAGTATTTT.

V usage is TRBV14 and J usage is TRBJ1-6; 7 bases match TRBD1. V trimming: 4 bases; J trimming: 5 bases; junction bases outside the gene matches: 5. The length of the CDR3 is 15 residues. The V gene's germline CDR1 is SGHDN and CDR2 FVKESK. CDR3: CASSRRQGNNSPLHF. The DNA of the CDR3 is TGTGCCAGCAGCCGCCGACAGGGAAATAATTCACCCCTCCACTTT.

The chain joins TRBV7-9 to TRBJ2-2; D is possibly TRBD1 or TRBD2 (6 bases each). V lost 5 bases to trimming and J lost 7 bases, with 14 bases between them. Looked up from germline, CDR1 is SEHNR and CDR2 is FQNEAQ (reference sequence). The length of the CDR3 is 14 residues. The CDR3, as DNA: TGTGCCAGCAGCCCCCACGGGGGCGGCGGGGAGCTGTTTTTT. Translation: CASSPHGGGGELFF.

The CDR3 sequence: CSASHGNTIYF. The CDR3 coding sequence is TGCAGTGCTAGTCATGGAAACACCATATATTTT. The chain uses TRBV20-1 and TRBJ1-3; D is undetermined. This CDR3 region has 11 residues. CDR1 and CDR2 (germline): DFQATT, SNEGSKA (reference sequence). The V end lost 3 bases, the J end lost 3 bases, and 3 bases lay between the germline ends.

This chain connects TRBV7-7 to TRBJ1-5; D gene uncertain. Germline V gene data show CDR1 as SSHAT and CDR2 as FNYEAQ (reference sequence). V lost 1 base, J lost 4 bases, and 5 bases lay in between. CDR3 size: 13 residues. CDR3 bases: TGTGCCAGCAGCTTAGGCCTAAATCAGCCCCAGCATTTT. Translated, it gives CASSLGLNQPQHF.

J is TRBJ2-1 and V is TRBV7-2; the D call may be TRBD1 or TRBD2 (5 bases each). Between the trimmed V and J ends, which lost 3 bases and 7 bases, there was a span of 13 bases. The CDR3 runs 14 residues. Germline V gene lookup returns CDR1 SGHTA and CDR2 FQGNSA. CDR3 region: CASSFRGLGNEQFF. CDR3 DNA: TGTGCCAGCAGCTTCCGGGGCCTGGGGAATGAGCAGTTCTTC.

The CDR3 loop is CASSEDRWLPKGTDTQYF. The DNA for the CDR3 is TGTGCCAGCAGTGAGGACAGGTGGCTCCCCAAAGGCACAGATACGCAGTATTTT. This sequence joins TRBV25-1 and TRBJ2-3, with TRBD1 matching 7 bases. Germline lookup yields CDR1 MGHDK and CDR2 SYGVNS. J gave up 1 base and V 3 bases, and 13 bases lay outside the gene matches. This CDR3 contains 18 residues.

CDR3 nucleotides: TGTGCCAGCAGTCCCACACCCGGACAGACTGAGCAGTACTTC. Translation gives CASSPTPGQTEQYF. The V and J genes are TRBV6-6 and TRBJ2-7; D may be TRBD1 (6 bases). The CDR3 is 14 amino acids. Per the germline V gene, CDR1 is MNHNY and CDR2 is SVGAGI (reference sequence). Trimming removed 5 bases at V and 7 bases at J, with 18 bases between.

Details on this clone: A read error may produce the germline difference seen at one junction end. The rearrangement links TRBV10-3 to TRBJ1-2; D not certain. The CDR3 covers 14 residues. The germline CDR1 and CDR2 sequences are ENHRY and SYGVKD. In DNA form, the CDR3 reads TGTGCCAGCAGTTACACACGGGGAGACGATGGCTACACCTTC. It is translated as CASSYTRGDDGYTF.

V and J are TRBV2 and TRBJ2-1; D may be TRBD2 (6 bases). V was pared by 8 bases and J by 10 bases, with 18 bases between. Germline CDR1 is SNHLY and CDR2 is FYNNEI. The CDR3 has 13 residues. The CDR3 sequence is CASRRGQAGEQFF. DNA for the CDR3: TGTGCCAGCCGACGCGGCCAAGCGGGCGAGCAGTTCTTC.

This clone has only a few counts. The J gene is TRBJ1-2, the V gene TRBV7-9, with 7 positions matching TRBD1. After removal of 3 bases from V and 4 bases from J, the junction contained 11 bases not matched to a gene. This CDR3 spans 16 amino acids. The germline V gene encodes CDR1 SEHNR and CDR2 FQNEAQ (reference sequence). For the CDR3, the DNA is TGTGCCAGCAGCTTCCCCCGAGGGGACAGAATCTATGGCTACACCTTC. It specifies CASSFPRGDRIYGYTF.

The V gene is TRBV18, the J gene TRBJ1-5, with a possible D match to TRBD1 (6 bases). The CDR3 totals 16 residues. The germline V gene encodes CDR1 KGHSH and CDR2 LQKENI. V lost 2 bases and J 2 bases, leaving 13 bases between the germline ends. CDR3 nucleotide sequence: TGTGCCAGCTCACCAGAAACAGGGCACGGCAATCAGCCCCAGCATTTT. Its protein product is CASSPETGHGNQPQHF.

The genes are TRBV2 and TRBJ2-5; possibly TRBD2 for D (6 bases). This CDR3 contains 15 residues. Trimming took 5 bases from V and 5 from J, leaving 18 bases between them. Germline V gives CDR1 SNHLY, CDR2 FYNNEI. CDR3 amino acids: CASSPRSSGRETQYF. The CDR3 DNA sequence: TGTGCCAGCAGTCCCCGGTCCTCTGGGAGGGAGACCCAGTACTTC. Combining the CDR3 with reference TRBV2 and TRBJ2-5 gives the whole variable domain EPEVTQTPSHQVTQMGQEVILRCVPISNHLYFYWYRQILGQKVEFLVSFYNNEISEKSEIFDDQFSVERPDGSNFTLKIRSTKLEDSAMYFCASSPRSSGRETQYFGPGTRLLVL.

The chain joins TRBV6-6 to TRBJ1-3; D is possibly TRBD1 (5 bases). The CDR3 is made up of 13 amino acids. In germline, CDR1 is MNHNY, CDR2 SVGAGI (reference sequence). V was clipped by 5 bases and J by 4 bases, with 9 bases between them. The CDR3 protein is CASSRDVGNTIYF. The CDR3 DNA reads TGTGCCAGCAGTCGGGACGTCGGAAACACCATATATTTT.

V usage is TRBV28 and J usage is TRBJ2-3, with 12 nucleotides matching TRBD2. The germline V gene encodes CDR1 MDHEN and CDR2 SYDVKM. V lost 4 bases and J lost 4; bases outside the gene matches: 6. CDR3 size: 16 residues. CDR3: CASSSPSGGAADTQYF. The CDR3, as DNA: TGTGCCAGCAGTTCACCTAGCGGGGGGGCCGCAGATACGCAGTATTTT.